Listed here are 19 T cell receptor beta chains from one sample, sequenced in a study of Graves' ophthalmopathy and Graves' hyperthyroidism. Beta-chain TCR CDR3 regions were amplified from RNA transcripts. Scientists carried out first-round RT-PCR using HTBI primers and then a second-round multiplex PCR. TCRdb passed the multiplex PCR reads through MiXCR, listing each CDR3 protein once. The table lists around 1.1 million distinct CDR3 sequences, 35% to 45% of them singletons. Sequenced: peripheral blood or thyroid tissue (not recorded which). The receptors were gathered from an adult man with Graves' hyperthyroidism.

This chain uses TRBV9 with TRBJ1-5; D ambiguous. V lost 5 bases to trimming and J lost 7 bases, with 16 bases between them. CDR3 length: 14 amino acids. Germline V gene data show CDR1 as SGDLS and CDR2 as YYNGEE. This chain's CDR3 is CASSLSMVGQPQHF. The CDR3 DNA reads TGTGCCAGCAGTTTATCGATGGTTGGCCAGCCCCAGCATTTT.

This clonotype appeared many times. This chain joins TRBV20-1 and TRBJ2-5; 7 bases are a match to TRBD2. The V and J ends lost 5 bases and 2 bases, in that order; junction bases with no gene match: 5. The CDR3 sequence is 13 residues long. CDR1 is DFQATT, CDR2 SNEGSKA, per germline (reference sequence). The CDR3 protein is CSASRETQETQYF. The CDR3 DNA is TGCAGTGCTTCGCGGGAGACGCAAGAGACCCAGTACTTC.

This clonotype appeared many times. The V and J genes are TRBV7-6 and TRBJ2-7, with TRBD2 matching 8 bases. This CDR3 is built from 15 residues. CDR1 SGHVS and CDR2 FNYEAQ come from the germline V gene. The ends lost 1 base at V and 6 bases at J; junction bases unmatched: 8. As DNA, the CDR3 is TGTGCCAGCAGCTTAGGGGTAGCGGGACCGGGCGAGCAGTACTTC. It encodes CASSLGVAGPGEQYF.

Ten or more counts support this clonotype. The J gene is TRBJ1-5, the V gene TRBV12-3 or TRBV12-4, with D unclear. The V end was cut by 3 bases, the J end by 4 bases, with 10 bases between. The CDR3 contains 14 residues. The CDR3 coding sequence is TGTGCCAGCAGTTTCAGGCAGCGTAATCAGCCCCAGCATTTT. It yields the protein CASSFRQRNQPQHF.

There are many counts of this clonotype. V usage is TRBV29-1 and J usage is TRBJ2-5; 7 bases fit TRBD2. The germline gives CDR1 SQVTM, CDR2 ANQGSEA. The V and J ends lost 5 bases and 2 bases, in that order; junction bases with no gene match: 5. The CDR3 spans 13 residues. CDR3 sequence: CSVREGPQETQYF. DNA for the CDR3: TGCAGCGTTAGGGAGGGGCCACAAGAGACCCAGTACTTC.

Only a few counts were recorded for this clonotype. The chain combines TRBV6-6 with TRBJ2-7; D may be TRBD2 (5 bases). Germline V gives CDR1 MNHNY, CDR2 SVGAGI (reference sequence). The CDR3 length is 12 residues. With 2 bases removed from V and 5 bases from J, the gap between germline ends came to 7 bases. The CDR3 reads CASSYRENEQYF. The CDR3 DNA reads as TGTGCCAGCAGTTACAGGGAGAACGAGCAGTACTTC.

The chain employs TRBV6-5 and TRBJ2-7; 7 nucleotides line up with TRBD1. The CDR3 has 15 amino acids. The trim removed 6 bases at V and 3 bases at J, leaving 11 bases unmatched. The germline CDR1 and CDR2 sequences are MNHEY and SVGAGI. CDR3 nucleotide sequence: TGTGCCAGCAGCGCACCGAGACAGGGTTTCTACGAGCAGTACTTC. Amino acids: CASSAPRQGFYEQYF.

The chain uses TRBV29-1 and TRBJ1-5, with TRBD1 matching over 10 bases. Germline trimming cut 5 bases from V and 2 bases from J; bases unmatched to any gene: 3. Per germline, CDR1 SQVTM and CDR2 ANQGSEA. This CDR3 spans 14 amino acids. For the CDR3, the DNA is TGCAGCGTTCTCGGACAGGGGGGCAATCAGCCCCAGCATTTT. It translates to CSVLGQGGNQPQHF.

A remark on this clonotype: Mismatch with germline at one junction end may stem from a read error. The DNA for the CDR3 is TGCGCCAGCAGCCGCGATCGGTGGGGGAGCTCCTACGAGCAGTACTTC. Its protein product is CASSRDRWGSSYEQYF. This chain joins TRBV7-8 and TRBJ2-7; D tentatively reads TRBD1 or TRBD2 (5 bases each). The germline V gene encodes CDR1 SGHVS and CDR2 FQNEAQ. The CDR3 consists of 16 residues.

This clonotype was seen at least ten times. This rearrangement joins TRBV11-2 to TRBJ1-2; 9 bases match TRBD1. Germline V gene data show CDR1 as SGHAT and CDR2 as FQNNGV. V gave up 2 bases and J gave up 0 bases; unmatched junction bases: 7. The CDR3 is made up of 17 amino acids. The CDR3 reads CASSLSLGQGPNYGYTF. Here the CDR3 DNA reads TGTGCCAGCAGCTTATCTTTGGGACAGGGACCTAACTATGGCTACACCTTC.

This clonotype was observed a few times. The chain has TRBV24-1 and TRBJ1-1, with 9 bases that match TRBD1. Germline-derived CDR1 and CDR2 are KGHDR and SFDVKD. The V segment lost 9 bases and the J segment 9 bases; nucleotides outside the gene matches: 10. The CDR3 is 13 residues long. This CDR3 reads CATRLTGGGQAFF. The CDR3 nucleotides are TGTGCCACCCGGTTAACAGGGGGCGGGCAAGCTTTCTTT.

This clonotype has at least ten counts. The chain combines TRBV27 with TRBJ1-6; D is unresolved. Germline CDR1 MNHEY, CDR2 SMNVEV (reference sequence). V lost 3 bases and J 13 bases, leaving 7 bases between the germline ends. The length of the CDR3 is 11 residues. CDR3 protein: CASSLNGPLHF. In nucleotides, the CDR3 is TGTGCCAGCAGTTTGAACGGTCCCCTCCACTTT.

There are many counts of this clonotype. The genes are TRBV15 and TRBJ2-2; D ambiguous. The ends were cut back, 2 bases at V and 6 bases at J, with 4 bases in the middle. Germline assignment: CDR1 LNHNV and CDR2 YYDKDF (reference sequence). The CDR3 loop spans 12 amino acids. This CDR3 is CATSRWPGELFF. The DNA of the CDR3 is TGTGCCACCAGCAGATGGCCCGGGGAGCTGTTTTTT.

The gene calls are TRBV7-8 and TRBJ2-2; 8 nucleotides match TRBD1. With V trimmed by 4 bases and J by 8 bases, 6 bases remained unmatched. Germline V CDR1 and CDR2: SGHVS, FQNEAQ. The CDR3 runs to 14 residues. The CDR3 loop is CASSWQGAAGELFF. The CDR3 DNA follows: TGTGCCAGCAGCTGGCAGGGGGCCGCGGGGGAGCTGTTTTTT.

This clonotype was seen many times. The chain uses TRBV15 and TRBJ1-1, with 9 bases lining up with TRBD1. The J segment lost 11 bases and the V segment lost 1 base, leaving 5 bases of the junction unmatched. CDR1 LNHNV and CDR2 YYDKDF come from the germline V gene (reference sequence). The CDR3 covers 13 residues. CDR3 in amino acids: CATSRAQGAWAFF. In nucleotides, the CDR3 is TGTGCCACCAGCAGAGCACAGGGGGCGTGGGCTTTCTTT.

V is TRBV10-3 and J is TRBJ1-5, with 8 bases lining up with TRBD1. The CDR3 consists of 13 residues. Per the germline V gene, CDR1 is ENHRY and CDR2 is SYGVKD. The V and J ends lost 7 bases and 3 bases, in that order; junction bases with no gene match: 2. The CDR3 DNA sequence: TGTGCCATCACGGGACAGGACAATCAGCCCCAGCATTTT. Its protein product is CAITGQDNQPQHF.

This clonotype was detected many times. V and J are TRBV4-3 and TRBJ2-5; D possibly matches TRBD1 or TRBD2 (5 bases each). CDR3 size: 12 residues. Germline-derived CDR1 and CDR2 are LGHNA and YSLEER. V was cut by 3 bases and J by 5 bases, with 7 bases left in between. CDR3 residues: CASSHWGETQYF. CDR3 sequence (DNA): TGCGCCAGCAGCCATTGGGGGGAGACCCAGTACTTC.

Comments on this clonotype: One junction end does not reproduce the germline sequence, and a read error may be involved. V usage is TRBV25-1 and J usage is TRBJ1-4; TRBD1 aligns across 7 bases. The germline V gene has CDR1 MGHDK and CDR2 SYGVNS. The CDR3 has 16 residues. DNA for the CDR3: TGTGCCATCAGTGCCGACCTGACAGGGAACACTGAAAAACTGTTTTTT. Protein: CAISADLTGNTEKLFF.

V is TRBV7-9 and J is TRBJ1-1, with D hard to call. V lost 6 bases and J 0 bases, leaving 14 bases between the germline ends. CDR3 length equals 15 residues. Germline V gene sequence: CDR1 SEHNR, CDR2 FQNEAQ (reference sequence). The CDR3: CASSRPAGLNTEAFF. In DNA form, the CDR3 reads TGTGCCAGCAGTCGGCCGGCAGGATTGAACACTGAAGCTTTCTTT.